This TCR beta chain was sequenced for a study of control samples from healthy donors and cancer patients. Losses at the gene ends were 10 bases for V and 6 bases for J; bases not matched to a gene: 20. This CDR3 has 16 residues. The germline V gene encodes CDR1 SGHRS and CDR2 YFSETQ. Produced via immunoSEQ multiplex PCR; TCRdb's table is partial and in-frame only. Of approximately 110,000 clones listed, 80% to 90% are singletons. The chain is built from TRBV5-1 and TRBJ2-3; 7 bases agree with TRBD2. This sequence was found in a woman between 50 and 59 years old in good health. The sequencing sample was made of blood. CDR3 region: CAGPRAGLPSGDTQYF. Written as DNA, the CDR3 is TGCGCCGGCCCCCGAGCGGGACTACCCTCGGGGGATACGCAGTATTTT.